These 4 T cell receptor beta chains share one sample of origin, sequenced in a study of blood T cell repertoires in COVID-19. The assay was immunoSEQ multiplex PCR, and TCRdb's table has in-frame clones only and misses some. The sample lists tens of thousands of clones, approximately 88% occurring once. The material sequenced was peripheral blood. The origin of the receptors is an elderly man with active or convalescent COVID-19.

V is TRBV30 and J is TRBJ2-6; 9 nucleotides align to TRBD2. V lost 4 bases and J lost 1; bases outside the gene matches: 8. The CDR3 is 17 residues long. Germline CDR1 reads GTSNPN; CDR2 reads SVGIG (reference sequence). The CDR3 region is CAWTRLADRSGANVLTF. CDR3 DNA: TGTGCCTGGACCCGACTAGCGGACCGATCTGGGGCCAACGTCCTGACTTTC.

V usage is TRBV2 and J usage is TRBJ2-7; tentatively, D is TRBD2 (6 bases). V lost 5 bases, J lost 4 bases, and 15 bases lay in between. The germline V gene has CDR1 SNHLY and CDR2 FYNNEI. The CDR3 is made up of 14 amino acids. The CDR3: CASSYGGSGYEQYF. In nucleotides, the CDR3 is TGTGCCAGCAGTTACGGGGGTAGCGGATACGAGCAGTACTTC.

The CDR3 region is CASSTSWTGSNEKLFF. The CDR3 DNA sequence: TGTGCCAGTAGTACCTCCTGGACAGGCAGTAATGAAAAACTGTTTTTT. The J gene is TRBJ1-4, the V gene TRBV19, with TRBD1 matching over 7 bases. This CDR3 region has 16 residues. Germline V gene lookup returns CDR1 LNHDA and CDR2 SQIVND (reference sequence). Unmatched junction bases numbered 9, after V lost 4 bases and J lost 4 bases.

This rearrangement joins TRBV11-2 to TRBJ2-1; D unclear. This CDR3 is built from 15 residues. Germline loops: CDR1 SGHAT, CDR2 FQNNGV. Trimming stripped 1 base from V and 7 bases from J, with 14 bases between. As DNA, the CDR3 is TGTGCCAGCAGCTTAGGGAGTACGACGAAGAATGAGCAGTTCTTC. Protein product: CASSLGSTTKNEQFF.